This T cell receptor beta chain appears in the sequencing data of a study of OX40 agonist ivuxolimab in advanced cancers. At the level of the study: At 82.7% male, the cohort had a mean age of around 56 years, ranging from about 20 to 80. Previous treatment with anti-PD-1, anti-PD-L1 or anti-CTLA-4 therapy was allowed; 40% had received some. Three patients, one with hepatocellular carcinoma and two with cutaneous melanoma, achieved partial responses. Study-wide points: Relative to CD4+ cells, CD8+ T cells on average had more expanded clones.

Trimming took 3 bases from V and 4 from J, leaving 15 bases between them. This CDR3 spans 15 amino acids. Germline loops: CDR1 SGHTA, CDR2 FQGTGA. Clones were read by immunoSEQ multiplex PCR, and TCRdb kept only the in-frame ones, dropping some. The profile shows about 72,000 clones, roughly nine tenths of them singletons. Concerning this clone itself: As yet, its antigen is unknown.

Sequences were derived from CD4+ or CD8+ T cells sorted from blood, sampled in a trial of the OX40 agonist ivuxolimab. This sequence originates from an adult with an advanced solid tumor such as melanoma, head and neck, liver or kidney cancer. The chain employs TRBV7-3 and TRBJ1-1; tentatively, D is TRBD1 (6 bases). The CDR3 here is CASSFTGLGFTEAFF. CDR3 sequence (DNA): TGTGCCAGCAGCTTTACAGGGTTAGGATTCACTGAAGCTTTCTTT.